A single sample gave rise to the 3 T cell receptor beta chains below, sequenced in a study of early T cells in non-severe SARS-CoV-2 infection. MiXCR was run by TCRdb on the 5' RACE reads, yielding one entry per CDR3 protein. The data contain 100,000 to 150,000 distinct CDR3 sequences, about 15% of them singletons. The sample comprised whole blood. All receptors come from an adult who was a healthcare worker with PCR-confirmed SARS-CoV-2 infection or an uninfected control (not recorded which).

This clonotype has at least ten counts. V usage is TRBV4-1 and J usage is TRBJ1-1; 8 bases are shared with TRBD1. Per germline, CDR1 MGHRA and CDR2 YSYEKL. CDR3 size: 13 residues. The junction had 5 bases not matched to a gene; V was cut back by 0 bases and J by 11 bases. CDR3 nucleotide sequence: TGCGCCAGCAGCCAAGATAGGGACAGGCGGGCTTTCTTT. The encoded protein is CASSQDRDRRAFF.

This clonotype was counted ten times or more. CDR3 protein: CASSYDGRGYGYTF. CDR3 coding DNA: TGTGCCAGCAGTTACGACGGGCGCGGCTATGGCTACACCTTC. J is TRBJ1-2 and V is TRBV6-6; D gene unclear. The length of the CDR3 is 14 residues. The V and J ends lost 2 bases and 4 bases respectively, with 11 bases between them. The germline CDR1 and CDR2 sequences are MNHNY and SVGAGI (reference sequence).

This chain uses TRBV3-1 with TRBJ2-7; 7 bases fit TRBD2. The germline CDR1 and CDR2 sequences are LGHDT and YNNKEL (reference sequence). V shed 2 bases and J 5 bases; nucleotides not matched to a gene: 0. The CDR3 loop spans 12 amino acids. The CDR3 here is CASSQRGDEQYF. CDR3 in DNA: TGTGCCAGCAGCCAACGGGGGGACGAGCAGTACTTC.